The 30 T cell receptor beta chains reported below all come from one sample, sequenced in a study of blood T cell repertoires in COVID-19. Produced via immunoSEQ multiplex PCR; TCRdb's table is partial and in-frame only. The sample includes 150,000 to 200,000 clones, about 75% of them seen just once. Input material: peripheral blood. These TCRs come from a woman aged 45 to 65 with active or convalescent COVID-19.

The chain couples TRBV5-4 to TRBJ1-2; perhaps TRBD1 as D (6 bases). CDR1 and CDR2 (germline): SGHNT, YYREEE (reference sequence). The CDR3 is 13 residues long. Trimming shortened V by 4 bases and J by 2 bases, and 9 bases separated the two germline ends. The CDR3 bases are TGTGCCAGCAGCCCCCAGGGGAACTATGGCTACACCTTC. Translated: CASSPQGNYGYTF.

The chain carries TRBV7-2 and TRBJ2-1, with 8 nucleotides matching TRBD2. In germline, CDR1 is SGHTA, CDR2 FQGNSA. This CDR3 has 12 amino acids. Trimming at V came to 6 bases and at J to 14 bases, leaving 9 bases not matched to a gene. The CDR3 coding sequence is TGTGCCAGCAGTCGTCAGCGGGAGAGGAAGTTCTTC. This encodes CASSRQRERKFF.

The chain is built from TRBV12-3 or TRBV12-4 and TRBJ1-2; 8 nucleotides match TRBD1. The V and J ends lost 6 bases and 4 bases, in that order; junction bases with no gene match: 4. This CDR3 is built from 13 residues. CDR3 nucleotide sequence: TGTGCCAGCAGCGATACAGGGGGCTATGGCTACACCTTC. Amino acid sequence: CASSDTGGYGYTF.

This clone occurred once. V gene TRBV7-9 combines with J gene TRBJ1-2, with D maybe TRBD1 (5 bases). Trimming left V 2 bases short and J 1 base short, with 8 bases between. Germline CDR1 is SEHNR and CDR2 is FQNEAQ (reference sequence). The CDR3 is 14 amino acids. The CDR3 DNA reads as TGTGCCAGCAGCTTACGGGGGGATAACTATGGCTACACCTTC. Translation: CASSLRGDNYGYTF.

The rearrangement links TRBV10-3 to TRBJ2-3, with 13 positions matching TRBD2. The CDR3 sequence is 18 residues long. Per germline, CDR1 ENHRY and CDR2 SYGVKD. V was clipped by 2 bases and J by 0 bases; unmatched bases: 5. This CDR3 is CAISEPGTSGASTDTQYF. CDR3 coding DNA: TGTGCCATCAGTGAGCCAGGGACTAGCGGGGCTAGCACAGATACGCAGTATTTT.

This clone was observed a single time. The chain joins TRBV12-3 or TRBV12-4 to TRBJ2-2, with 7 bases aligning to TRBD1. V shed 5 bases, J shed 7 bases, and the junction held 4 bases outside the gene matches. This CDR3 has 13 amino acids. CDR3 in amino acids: CASSRQGVGELFF. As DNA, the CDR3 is TGTGCCAGCAGTAGACAGGGTGTCGGGGAGCTGTTTTTT.

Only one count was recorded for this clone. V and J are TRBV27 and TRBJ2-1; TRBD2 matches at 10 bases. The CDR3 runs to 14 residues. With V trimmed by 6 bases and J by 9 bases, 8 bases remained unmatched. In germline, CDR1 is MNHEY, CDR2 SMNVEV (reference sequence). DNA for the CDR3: TGTGCCAGCAGGGCGTCAGCGGGAGGGGGTGAGCAGTTCTTC. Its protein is CASRASAGGGEQFF.

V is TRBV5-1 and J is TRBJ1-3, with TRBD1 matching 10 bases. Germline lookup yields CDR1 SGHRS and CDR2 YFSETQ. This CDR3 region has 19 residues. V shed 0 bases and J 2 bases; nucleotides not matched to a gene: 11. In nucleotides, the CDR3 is TGCGCCAGCAGCTTGGAACCGGGACAGGGGAGTCCGGCTGGAAACACCATATATTTT. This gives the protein CASSLEPGQGSPAGNTIYF. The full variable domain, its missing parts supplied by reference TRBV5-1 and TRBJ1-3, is KAGVTQTPRYLIKTRGQQVTLSCSPISGHRSVSWYQQTPGQGLQFLFEYFSETQRNKGNFPGRFSGRQFSNSRSEMNVSTLELGDSALYLCASSLEPGQGSPAGNTIYFGEGSWLTVV.

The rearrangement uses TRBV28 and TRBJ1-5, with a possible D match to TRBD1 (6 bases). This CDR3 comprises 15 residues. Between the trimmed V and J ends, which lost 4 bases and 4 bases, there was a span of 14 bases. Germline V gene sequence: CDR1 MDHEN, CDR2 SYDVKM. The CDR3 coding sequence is TGTGCCAGCAGTTCATGGACAGAGCGAAATCAGCCCCAGCATTTT. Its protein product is CASSSWTERNQPQHF.

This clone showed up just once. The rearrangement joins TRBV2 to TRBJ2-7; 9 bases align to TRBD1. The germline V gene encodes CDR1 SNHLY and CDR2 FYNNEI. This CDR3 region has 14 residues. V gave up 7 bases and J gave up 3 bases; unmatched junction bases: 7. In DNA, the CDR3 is TGTGCCAGCAACAAACAGGGGGCGGGCTACGAGCAGTACTTC. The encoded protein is CASNKQGAGYEQYF.

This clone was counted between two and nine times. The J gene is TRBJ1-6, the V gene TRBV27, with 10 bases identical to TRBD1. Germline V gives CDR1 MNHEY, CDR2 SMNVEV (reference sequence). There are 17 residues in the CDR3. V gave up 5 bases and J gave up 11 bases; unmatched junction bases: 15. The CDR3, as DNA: TGTGCCAGCAGTGGGGGGACAGGGGTCGGCGGGCTTCCACCCCTCCACTTT. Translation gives CASSGGTGVGGLPPLHF.

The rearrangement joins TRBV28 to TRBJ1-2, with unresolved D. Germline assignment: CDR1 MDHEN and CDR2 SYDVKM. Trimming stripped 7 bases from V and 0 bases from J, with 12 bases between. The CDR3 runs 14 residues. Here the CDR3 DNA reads TGTGCCAGCAATTTGGGAGGAGCTAACTATGGCTACACCTTC. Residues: CASNLGGANYGYTF.

CDR3 region: CASSALAGPSTDTQYF. CDR3 DNA: TGTGCCAGCAGTGCCTTAGCGGGACCGAGCACAGATACGCAGTATTTT. The gene calls are TRBV2 and TRBJ2-3; TRBD2 matches 8 bases. The CDR3 runs 16 residues. J was trimmed by 0 bases and V by 4 bases; bases with no gene match: 6. Germline lookup yields CDR1 SNHLY and CDR2 FYNNEI.

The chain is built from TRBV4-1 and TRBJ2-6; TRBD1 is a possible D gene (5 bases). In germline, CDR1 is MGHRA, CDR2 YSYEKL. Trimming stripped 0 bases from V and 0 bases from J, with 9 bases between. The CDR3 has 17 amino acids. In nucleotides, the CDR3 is TGCGCCAGCAGCCAAGAGCCAGGGTCCTCTGGGGCCAACGTCCTGACTTTC. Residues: CASSQEPGSSGANVLTF.

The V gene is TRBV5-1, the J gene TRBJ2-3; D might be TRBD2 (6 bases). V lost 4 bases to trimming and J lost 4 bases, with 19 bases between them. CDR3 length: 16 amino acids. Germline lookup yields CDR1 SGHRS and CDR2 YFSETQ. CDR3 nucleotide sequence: TGCGCCAGCAGCCCGATAGCGGAAAGTGGCGCAGATACGCAGTATTTT. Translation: CASSPIAESGADTQYF.

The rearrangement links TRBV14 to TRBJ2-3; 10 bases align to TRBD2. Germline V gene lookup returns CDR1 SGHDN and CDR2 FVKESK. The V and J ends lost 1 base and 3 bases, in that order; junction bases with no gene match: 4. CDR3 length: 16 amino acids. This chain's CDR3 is CASSQGRLAGTDTQYF. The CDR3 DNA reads TGTGCCAGCAGCCAAGGAAGACTAGCGGGTACAGATACGCAGTATTTT. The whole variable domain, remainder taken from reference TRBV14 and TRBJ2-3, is EAGVTQFPSHSVIEKGQTVTLRCDPISGHDNLYWYRRVMGKEIKFLLHFVKESKQDESGMPNNRFLAERTGGTYSTLKVQPAELEDSGVYFCASSQGRLAGTDTQYFGPGTRLTVL.

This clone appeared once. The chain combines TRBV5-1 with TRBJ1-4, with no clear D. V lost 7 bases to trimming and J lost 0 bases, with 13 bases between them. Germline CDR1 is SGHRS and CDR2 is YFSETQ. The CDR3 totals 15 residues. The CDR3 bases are TGCGCCAGCCGCCCCGGGGATCCAACTAATGAAAAACTGTTTTTT. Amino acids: CASRPGDPTNEKLFF.

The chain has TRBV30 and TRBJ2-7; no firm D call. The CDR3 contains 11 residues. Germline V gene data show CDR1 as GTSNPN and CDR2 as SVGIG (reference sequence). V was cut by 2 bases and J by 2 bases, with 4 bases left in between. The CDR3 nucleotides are TGTGCCTGGAGTCCAGCCTACGAGCAGTACTTC. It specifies CAWSPAYEQYF.

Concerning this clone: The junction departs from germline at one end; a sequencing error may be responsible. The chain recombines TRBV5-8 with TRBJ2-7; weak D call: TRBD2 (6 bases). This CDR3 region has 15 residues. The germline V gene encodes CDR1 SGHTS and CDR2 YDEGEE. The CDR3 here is CASTLGDLFIYEQYF. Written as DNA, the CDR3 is TGTGCCAGCACCTTGGGGGACTTGTTTATCTACGAGCAGTACTTC.

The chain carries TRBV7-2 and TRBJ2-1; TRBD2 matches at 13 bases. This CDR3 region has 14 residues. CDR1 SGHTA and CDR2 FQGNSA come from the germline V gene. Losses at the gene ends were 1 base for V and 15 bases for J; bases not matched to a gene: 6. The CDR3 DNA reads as TGTGCCAGCAGCTTAGGGGGACTAGCGGGAACCGTGTTCTTC. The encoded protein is CASSLGGLAGTVFF.

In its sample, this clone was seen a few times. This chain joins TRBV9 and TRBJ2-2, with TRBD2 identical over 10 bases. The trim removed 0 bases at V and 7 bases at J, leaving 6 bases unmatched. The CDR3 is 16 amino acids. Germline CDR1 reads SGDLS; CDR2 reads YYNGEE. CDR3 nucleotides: TGTGCCAGCAGCGTAGGTCTAGCGGGAGCCGGCGGGGAGCTGTTTTTT. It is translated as CASSVGLAGAGGELFF.

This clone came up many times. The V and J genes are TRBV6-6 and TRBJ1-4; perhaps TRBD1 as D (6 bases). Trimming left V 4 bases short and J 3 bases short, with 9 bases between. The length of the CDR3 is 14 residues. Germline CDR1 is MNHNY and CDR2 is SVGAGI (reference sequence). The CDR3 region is CASSLGGPNEKLFF. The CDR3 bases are TGTGCCAGCAGTTTGGGGGGGCCTAATGAAAAACTGTTTTTT.

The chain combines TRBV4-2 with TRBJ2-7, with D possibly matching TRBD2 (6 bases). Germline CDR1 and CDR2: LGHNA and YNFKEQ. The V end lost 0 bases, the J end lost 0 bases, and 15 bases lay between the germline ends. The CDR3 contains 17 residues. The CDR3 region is CASSQDLGTQPSYEQYF. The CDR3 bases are TGTGCCAGCAGCCAAGATCTTGGGACTCAACCCTCCTACGAGCAGTACTTC.

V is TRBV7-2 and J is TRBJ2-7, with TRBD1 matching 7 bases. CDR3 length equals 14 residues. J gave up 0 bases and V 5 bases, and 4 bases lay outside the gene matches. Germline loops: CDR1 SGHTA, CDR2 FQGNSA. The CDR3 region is CASSGQVSSYEQYF. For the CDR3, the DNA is TGTGCCAGCAGCGGACAGGTCAGCTCCTACGAGCAGTACTTC.

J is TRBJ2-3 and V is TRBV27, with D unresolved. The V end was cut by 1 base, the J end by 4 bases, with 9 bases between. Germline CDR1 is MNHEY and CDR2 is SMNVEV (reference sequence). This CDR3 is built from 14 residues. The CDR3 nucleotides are TGTGCCAGCAGTTTATTGGTTACGGCAGATACGCAGTATTTT. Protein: CASSLLVTADTQYF.

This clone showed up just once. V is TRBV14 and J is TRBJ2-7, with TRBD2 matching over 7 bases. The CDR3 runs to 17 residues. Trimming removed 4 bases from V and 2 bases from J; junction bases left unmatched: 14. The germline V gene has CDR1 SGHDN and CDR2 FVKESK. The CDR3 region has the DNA TGTGCCAGCAGCCCCAAAATGATAGCGGGTATCCCCTACGAGCAGTACTTC. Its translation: CASSPKMIAGIPYEQYF. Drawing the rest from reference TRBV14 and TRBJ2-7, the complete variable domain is EAGVTQFPSHSVIEKGQTVTLRCDPISGHDNLYWYRRVMGKEIKFLLHFVKESKQDESGMPNNRFLAERTGGTYSTLKVQPAELEDSGVYFCASSPKMIAGIPYEQYFGPGTRLTVT.

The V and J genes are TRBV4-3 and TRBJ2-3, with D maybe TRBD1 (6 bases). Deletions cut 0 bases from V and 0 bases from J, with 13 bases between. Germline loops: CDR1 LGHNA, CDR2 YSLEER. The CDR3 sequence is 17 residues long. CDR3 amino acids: CASSQDYGRGSTDTQYF. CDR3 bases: TGCGCCAGCAGCCAAGATTACGGCAGGGGTAGCACAGATACGCAGTATTTT.

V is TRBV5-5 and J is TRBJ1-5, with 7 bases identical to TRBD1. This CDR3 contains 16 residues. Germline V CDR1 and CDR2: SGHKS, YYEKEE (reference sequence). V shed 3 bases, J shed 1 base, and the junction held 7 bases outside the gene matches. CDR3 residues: CASSYFLTGSNQPQHF. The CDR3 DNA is TGTGCCAGCAGCTACTTTTTGACAGGGAGCAATCAGCCCCAGCATTTT.

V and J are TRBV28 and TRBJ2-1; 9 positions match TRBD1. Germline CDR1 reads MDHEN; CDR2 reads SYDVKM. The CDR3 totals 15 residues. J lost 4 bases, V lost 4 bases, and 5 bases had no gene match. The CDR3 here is CASSSGTGLYNEQFF. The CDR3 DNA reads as TGTGCCAGCAGTTCCGGGACAGGGTTATACAATGAGCAGTTCTTC.

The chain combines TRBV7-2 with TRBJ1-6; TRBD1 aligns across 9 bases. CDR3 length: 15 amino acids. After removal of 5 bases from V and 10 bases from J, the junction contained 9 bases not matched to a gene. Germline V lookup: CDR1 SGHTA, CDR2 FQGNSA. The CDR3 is CASSGGQGLGSPLHF. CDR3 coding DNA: TGTGCCAGCAGCGGAGGACAGGGGTTAGGGTCACCCCTCCACTTT.